A selection of T cell receptor beta chains follows, all from one sample in a study of cytomegalovirus exposure and HLA in healthy donors. The repertoire was sequenced with immunoSEQ multiplex PCR; TCRdb's copy has only in-frame clones and lacks some. The data show more than 100,000 clones, and the top ten clones hold about 3.5%. Material for sequencing was PBMCs. The source is a man in his forties in good health and CMV-seronegative. Each CDR3 is given with its conserved first and last residue. D genes are given only for firm matches.

CDR3nt,CDR3aa,d_gene,v_gene,j_gene
TGTGCCAGCCCCGAACCTGGGACTAGCGATATTTTGGGTGAGCAGTTCTTC,CASPEPGTSDILGEQFF,TRBD2,TRBV7-9,TRBJ2-1
TGTGCCAGCAGTCCCACACCAACTAATGAAAAACTGTTTTTT,CASSPTPTNEKLFF,NA,TRBV7-2,TRBJ1-4
TGCGCCAGCAGCAAAACTAGTATCGGAAACATTCAGTACTTC,CASSKTSIGNIQYF,NA,TRBV5-1,TRBJ2-4
TGCGCCAGCAGCTTGAGCCCCACCCGAACAGATACGCAGTATTTT,CASSLSPTRTDTQYF,NA,TRBV5-1,TRBJ2-3
TGTGCCAGCAGTTTGGGCAGGACGAACACCGGGGAGCTGTTTTTT,CASSLGRTNTGELFF,NA,TRBV6-5,TRBJ2-2
TGTGCCTGGGATGGGGCCAGCTATGGCTACACCTTC,CAWDGASYGYTF,NA,TRBV30,TRBJ1-2
TGTGCCAGCAGCTTGGGACAGGGGGCGGGCGAGCAGTACTTC,CASSLGQGAGEQYF,TRBD1,TRBV11-2,TRBJ2-7
TGTGCTAGTGGTTTGGGCACGACTAGCGGTGCCTACAATGAGCAGTTCTTC,CASGLGTTSGAYNEQFF,TRBD2,TRBV12-5,TRBJ2-1
TGTGCCAGCAGCCTTTCAGGGGGAACTGAAGCTTTCTTT,CASSLSGGTEAFF,TRBD1,TRBV14,TRBJ1-1
TGTGCCAGCAGTGAATATCGACTAGCGGGGGGGCCTAGCACAGATACGCAGTATTTT,CASSEYRLAGGPSTDTQYF,TRBD2,TRBV2,TRBJ2-3
TGCGCCAGCAGCTTGGCTAGCGTGGGCAATGAGCAGTTCTTC,CASSLASVGNEQFF,NA,TRBV5-1,TRBJ2-1
TGTGCCAGCAGCGTAGGGATAGCGAACGAGCAGTTCTTC,CASSVGIANEQFF,NA,TRBV9,TRBJ2-1
TGCGCCAGCAGCCAAGGAGTTAACAGCGGCCAGGGGGAGACCCAGTACTTC,CASSQGVNSGQGETQYF,NA,TRBV4-1,TRBJ2-5
TGTGCCAGCAGTGTACCAGGATCCGGGGAGCTGTTTTTT,CASSVPGSGELFF,NA,TRBV2,TRBJ2-2
TGCGCCAGCAGCCCCCAAACAGGTGATAATGAGCAGTTCTTC,CASSPQTGDNEQFF,NA,TRBV4-3,TRBJ2-1
TGTGCCAGCAGCCGGACTAGCGTCTATGGAAACATTCAGTACTTC,CASSRTSVYGNIQYF,TRBD2,TRBV7-8,TRBJ2-4
TGTGCCAGCAGGGTTCGAGGTGGAAACACCATATATTTT,CASRVRGGNTIYF,NA,TRBV6-5,TRBJ1-3
TGTGCCAGCAGCCTCAGGGGGTTGAGCTATGGCTACACCTTC,CASSLRGLSYGYTF,TRBD1,TRBV7-2,TRBJ1-2
TGTGCCAGCAGTTTACCACAGAAAGAGACCCAGTACTTC,CASSLPQKETQYF,NA,TRBV28,TRBJ2-5
TGTGCCAGCAGCCCCGGGACAGCTCAAGTGCAGTACTTC,CASSPGTAQVQYF,TRBD1,TRBV11-2,TRBJ2-7
TGCGCCAGCAGCTTGGCGGACAGGGGCGGGATAGCTTTCTTT,CASSLADRGGIAFF,TRBD1,TRBV5-1,TRBJ1-1
TGTGCCAGTAGCGTCTACCTCAGGGCAACTAATGAAAAACTGTTTTTT,CASSVYLRATNEKLFF,NA,TRBV19,TRBJ1-4
TGTGCCAGCAGCCCCCGCGGGAGTCAATACGAGCAGTACTTC,CASSPRGSQYEQYF,TRBD2,TRBV4-2,TRBJ2-7
TGTGCCAGCAGCTCCTCCGGGGGGACATACAATGAGCAGTTCTTC,CASSSSGGTYNEQFF,NA,TRBV7-2,TRBJ2-1